This record covers a single T cell receptor beta chain. The count of this clone is one. The antigen this receptor binds is unknown. Base quality data are lacking; no much larger clone is found one base away. Receptors were amplified or captured by the immunoSEQ multiplex PCR assay. TCRdb re-hosts the immuneACCESS table, in-frame sequences only. Its copies lack some clones; in the studies checked, an unresolved V gene accounts for under half of them, and the cause for the rest is not known. Counted in this sample were 45,000 to 60,000 clones; 75% to 80% of them appeared once. The top ten clonotypes cover 2% to 3% of the sample. The source of the sample is a study of radiotherapy plus CTLA-4 blockade in lung cancer (dated by TCRdb to the late 2010s). Describing the broader study: Objective responses occurred in approximately 17% of enrolled patients, and around 29% achieved disease control.

The study tested focal radiation therapy combined with CTLA-4 blockade (ipilimumab) in patients with chemo-refractory metastatic non-small-cell lung cancer. Results and caveats for the whole study, not just this receptor: TCR clones derived from tumors expanded in peripheral blood after treatment with radiotherapy and ipilimumab. Increased serum interferon-beta after radiation, together with early dynamic changes in blood T cell clones, were reported to be the strongest predictors of response.

After removal of 0 bases from V and 2 bases from J, the junction retains 0 bases not matched to a gene. The CDR1 and CDR2 encoded by the germline V gene are SGHTA and FQGNSA. The CDR3 runs 15 amino acids, cysteine and phenylalanine included. CDR3 DNA is the only sequence kept; it has 45 bases, read in frame from the first base. The chain is made from TRBV7-2 and TRBJ2-1; TRBD2 aligns with 8 central bases. This receptor was obtained from a human donor with non-small cell lung cancer whose response to radiotherapy plus ipilimumab could not be evaluated. The sample was peripheral blood, taken from a patient treated with radiotherapy plus ipilimumab. The DNA sequence is as follows: TGTGCCAGCAGCTTAGCTAGCGGGGCCTACAATGAGCAGTTCTTC. This translates into CASSLASGAYNEQFF.